This T cell receptor beta chain was recorded in a study of T cells in Graves' hyperthyroidism and ophthalmopathy. The CDR3 totals 13 residues. J gave up 7 bases and V 6 bases, and 9 bases lay outside the gene matches. Germline CDR1 and CDR2: DFQATT and SNEGSKA (reference sequence). Amplification targeted TCR beta CDR3 regions from RNA transcripts. RT-PCR in the first round (using the HTBI primer set) targeted the TCR CDR3. TCRdb fed the multiplex PCR reads into MiXCR, producing one record per CDR3 protein. The sample carries more than 55,000 distinct CDR3 sequences, approximately 50% recorded once. The receptor was derived from a woman aged 60 to 75 with Graves' ophthalmopathy. The genes are TRBV20-1 and TRBJ1-1; 9 bases fit TRBD1. Sequenced material: blood. CDR3: CSAGGGQGYEAFF. The DNA of the CDR3 is TGCAGTGCGGGGGGGGGACAGGGCTATGAAGCTTTCTTT.